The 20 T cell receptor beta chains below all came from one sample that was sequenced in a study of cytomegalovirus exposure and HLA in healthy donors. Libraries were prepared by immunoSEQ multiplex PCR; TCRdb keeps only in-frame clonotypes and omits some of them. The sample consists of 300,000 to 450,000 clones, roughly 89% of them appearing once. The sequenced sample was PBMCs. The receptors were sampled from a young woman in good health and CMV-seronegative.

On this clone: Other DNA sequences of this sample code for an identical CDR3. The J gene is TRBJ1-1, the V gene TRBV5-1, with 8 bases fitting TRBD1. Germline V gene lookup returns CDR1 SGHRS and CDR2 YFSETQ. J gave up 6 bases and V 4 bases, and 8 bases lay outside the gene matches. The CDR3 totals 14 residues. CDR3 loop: CASSLTGGLAEAFF. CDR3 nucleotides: TGCGCCAGCAGCCTTACAGGGGGTCTGGCTGAAGCTTTCTTT.

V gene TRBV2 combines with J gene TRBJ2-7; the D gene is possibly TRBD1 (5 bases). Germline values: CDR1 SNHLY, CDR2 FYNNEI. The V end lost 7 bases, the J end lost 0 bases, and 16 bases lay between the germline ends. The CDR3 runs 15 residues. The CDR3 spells CASKQDRSSSYEQYF. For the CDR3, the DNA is TGTGCCAGCAAACAGGACCGATCGAGCTCCTACGAGCAGTACTTC. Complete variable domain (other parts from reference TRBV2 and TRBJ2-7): EPEVTQTPSHQVTQMGQEVILRCVPISNHLYFYWYRQILGQKVEFLVSFYNNEISEKSEIFDDQFSVERPDGSNFTLKIRSTKLEDSAMYFCASKQDRSSSYEQYFGPGTRLTVT.

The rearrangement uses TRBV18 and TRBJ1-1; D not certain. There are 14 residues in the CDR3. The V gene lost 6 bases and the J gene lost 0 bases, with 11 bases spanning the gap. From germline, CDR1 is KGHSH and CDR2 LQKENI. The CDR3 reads CASSPRLVNTEAFF. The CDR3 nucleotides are TGTGCCAGCTCCCCGAGATTAGTGAACACTGAAGCTTTCTTT.

The CDR3 protein is CASSRADRGHEKLFF. For the CDR3, the DNA is TGTGCCAGCAGTAGGGCCGACAGGGGGCATGAAAAACTGTTTTTT. V usage is TRBV6-1 and J usage is TRBJ1-4, with 10 bases matching TRBD1. Germline CDR1 MNHNS, CDR2 SASEGT. V dropped 5 bases and J dropped 6; count of bases not matched to a gene: 6. This CDR3 is 15 amino acids long.

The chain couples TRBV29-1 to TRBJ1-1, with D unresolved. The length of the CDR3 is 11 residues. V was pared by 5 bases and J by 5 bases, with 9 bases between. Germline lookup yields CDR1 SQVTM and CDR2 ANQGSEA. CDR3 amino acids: CSVLLGTEAFF. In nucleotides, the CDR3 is TGCAGCGTTCTCCTCGGGACTGAAGCTTTCTTT.

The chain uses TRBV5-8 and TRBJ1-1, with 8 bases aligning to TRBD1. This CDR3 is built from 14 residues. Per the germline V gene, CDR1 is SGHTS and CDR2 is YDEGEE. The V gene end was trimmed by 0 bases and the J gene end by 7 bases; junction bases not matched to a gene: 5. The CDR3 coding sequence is TGTGCCAGCAGCTTGGATCAGGGGGCAGGTGAAGCTTTCTTT. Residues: CASSLDQGAGEAFF.

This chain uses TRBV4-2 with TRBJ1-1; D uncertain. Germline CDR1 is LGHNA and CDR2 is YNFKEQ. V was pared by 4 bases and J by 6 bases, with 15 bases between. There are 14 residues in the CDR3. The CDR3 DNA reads TGTGCCAGCAGCCCTGACCTAGGAGTCTCTGAAGCTTTCTTT. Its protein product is CASSPDLGVSEAFF.

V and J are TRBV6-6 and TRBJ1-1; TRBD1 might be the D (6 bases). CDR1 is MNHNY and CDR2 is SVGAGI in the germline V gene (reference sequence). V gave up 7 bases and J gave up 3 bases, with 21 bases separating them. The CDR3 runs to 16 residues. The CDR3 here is CASTMTGGTYDTEAFF. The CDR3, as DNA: TGTGCCAGCACGATGACAGGAGGCACTTACGACACTGAAGCTTTCTTT.

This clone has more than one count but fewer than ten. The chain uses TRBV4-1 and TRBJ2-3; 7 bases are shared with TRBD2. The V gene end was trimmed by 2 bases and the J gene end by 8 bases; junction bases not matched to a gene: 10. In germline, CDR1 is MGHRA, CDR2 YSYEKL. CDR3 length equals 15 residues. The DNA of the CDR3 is TGCGCCAGCAGCCAATCCCCCGGGGGGTTACGTACGCAGTATTTT. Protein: CASSQSPGGLRTQYF.

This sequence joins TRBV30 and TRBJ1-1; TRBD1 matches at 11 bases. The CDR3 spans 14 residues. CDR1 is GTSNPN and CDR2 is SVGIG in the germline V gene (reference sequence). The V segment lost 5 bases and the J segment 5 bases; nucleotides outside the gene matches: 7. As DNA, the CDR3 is TGTGCCTGGCACAGAGGGACAGGGGGGACTGAAGCTTTCTTT. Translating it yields CAWHRGTGGTEAFF.

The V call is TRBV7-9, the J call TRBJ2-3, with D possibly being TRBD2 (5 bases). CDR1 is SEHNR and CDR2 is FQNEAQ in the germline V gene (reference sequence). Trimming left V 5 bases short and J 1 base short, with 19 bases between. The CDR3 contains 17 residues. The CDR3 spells CASSVPWGKGGTDTQYF. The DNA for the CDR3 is TGTGCCAGCAGCGTCCCGTGGGGTAAGGGAGGCACAGATACGCAGTATTTT.

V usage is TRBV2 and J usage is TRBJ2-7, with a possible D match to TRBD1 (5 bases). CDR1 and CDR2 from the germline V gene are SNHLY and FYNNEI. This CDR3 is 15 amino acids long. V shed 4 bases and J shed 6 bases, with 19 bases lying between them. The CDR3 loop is CASSGVNLETAEQYF. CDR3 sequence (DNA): TGTGCCAGCAGTGGAGTTAACTTGGAGACAGCCGAGCAGTACTTC.

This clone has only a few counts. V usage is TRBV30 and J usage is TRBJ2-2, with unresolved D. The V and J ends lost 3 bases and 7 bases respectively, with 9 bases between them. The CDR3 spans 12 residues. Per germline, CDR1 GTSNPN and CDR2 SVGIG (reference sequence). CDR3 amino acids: CAWRISSGELFF. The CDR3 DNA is TGTGCCTGGAGAATTTCTAGCGGGGAGCTGTTTTTT.

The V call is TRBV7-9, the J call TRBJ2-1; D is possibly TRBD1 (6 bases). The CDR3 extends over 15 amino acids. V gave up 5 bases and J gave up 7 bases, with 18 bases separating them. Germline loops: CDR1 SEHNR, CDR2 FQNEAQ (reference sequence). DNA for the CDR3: TGTGCCAGCAGCCCAACCTTAGGACAGTTAAATGAGCAGTTCTTC. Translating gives CASSPTLGQLNEQFF.

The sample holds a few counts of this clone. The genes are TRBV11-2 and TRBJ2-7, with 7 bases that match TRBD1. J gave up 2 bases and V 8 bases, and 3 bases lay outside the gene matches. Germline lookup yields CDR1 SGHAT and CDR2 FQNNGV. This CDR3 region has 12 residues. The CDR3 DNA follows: TGTGCCAGCGTACAGGGGACCTACGAGCAGTACTTC. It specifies CASVQGTYEQYF.

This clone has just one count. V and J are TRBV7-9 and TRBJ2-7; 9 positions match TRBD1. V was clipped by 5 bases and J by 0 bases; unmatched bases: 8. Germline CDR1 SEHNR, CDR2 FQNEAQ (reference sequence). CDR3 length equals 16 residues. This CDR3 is CASSEDRGGSSYEQYF. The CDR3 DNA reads TGTGCCAGCAGCGAGGACAGGGGAGGAAGCTCCTACGAGCAGTACTTC.

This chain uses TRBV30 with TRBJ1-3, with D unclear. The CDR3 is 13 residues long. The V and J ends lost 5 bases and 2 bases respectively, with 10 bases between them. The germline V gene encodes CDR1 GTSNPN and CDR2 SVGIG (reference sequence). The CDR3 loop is CAWATYTGNTIYF. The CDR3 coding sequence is TGTGCCTGGGCGACTTACACTGGAAACACCATATATTTT.

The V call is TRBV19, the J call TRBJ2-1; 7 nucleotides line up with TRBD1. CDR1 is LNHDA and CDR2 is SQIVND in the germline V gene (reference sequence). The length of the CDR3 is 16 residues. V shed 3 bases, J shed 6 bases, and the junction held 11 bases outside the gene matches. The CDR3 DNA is TGTGCCAGTAGTATTAGTGGACAGGTCCATCGCAATGAGCAGTTCTTC. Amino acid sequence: CASSISGQVHRNEQFF.

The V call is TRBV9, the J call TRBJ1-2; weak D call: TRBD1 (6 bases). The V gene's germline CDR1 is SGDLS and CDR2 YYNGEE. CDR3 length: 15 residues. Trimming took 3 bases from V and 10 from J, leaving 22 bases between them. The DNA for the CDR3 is TGTGCCAGCAGCGCCCCCCGGCAGGGGAATTTGGACTACACCTTC. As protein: CASSAPRQGNLDYTF.

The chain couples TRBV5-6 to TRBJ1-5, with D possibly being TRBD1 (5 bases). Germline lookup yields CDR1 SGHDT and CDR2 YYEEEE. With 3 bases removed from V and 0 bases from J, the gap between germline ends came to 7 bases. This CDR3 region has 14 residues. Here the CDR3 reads CASSSGFSNQPQHF. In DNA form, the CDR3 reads TGTGCCAGCAGCTCAGGGTTTAGCAATCAGCCCCAGCATTTT.